Below, 6 T cell receptor beta chains from the same sample are listed, as sequenced in a study of T cell changes during pregnancy in multiple sclerosis. Measured with immunoSEQ multiplex PCR; TCRdb has only the in-frame clones, and not every one. In the table there are 45,000 to 60,000 clones, about 90% of which are singletons. The source was peripheral blood, collected in the first trimester of pregnancy. These receptors were taken from a female donor with multiple sclerosis, enrolled in a pregnancy study.

The chain employs TRBV7-2 and TRBJ1-1; D is uncertain. Germline V lookup: CDR1 SGHTA, CDR2 FQGNSA. There are 14 residues in the CDR3. Between the trimmed V and J ends, which lost 1 base and 3 bases, there was a span of 9 bases. The CDR3 loop reads CASSLVAGDTEAFF. In nucleotides, the CDR3 is TGTGCCAGCAGCTTAGTAGCCGGCGACACTGAAGCTTTCTTT.

The chain employs TRBV6-5 and TRBJ1-1; 7 bases align to TRBD1. CDR1 is MNHEY, CDR2 SVGAGI, per germline. This CDR3 is built from 13 residues. The trim removed 4 bases at V and 6 bases at J, leaving 5 bases unmatched. The CDR3 DNA reads TGTGCCAGCAGTTCGATCGGGACAGCTGAAGCTTTCTTT. Protein product: CASSSIGTAEAFF.

The CDR3 DNA is TGCGCCAGCAGCTCACCGACAGGGTTTGGGACTGAAGCTTTCTTT. Amino acids: CASSSPTGFGTEAFF. The chain is built from TRBV5-1 and TRBJ1-1, with 7 bases lining up with TRBD1. Losses at the gene ends were 3 bases for V and 5 bases for J; bases not matched to a gene: 10. Germline V gives CDR1 SGHRS, CDR2 YFSETQ. The CDR3 contains 15 residues.

The V call is TRBV10-3, the J call TRBJ1-6, with 9 bases matching TRBD1. The V gene end was trimmed by 5 bases and the J gene end by 5 bases; junction bases not matched to a gene: 7. Germline V gives CDR1 ENHRY, CDR2 SYGVKD. The CDR3 length is 16 residues. Here the CDR3 reads CAISLQGASDNSPLHF. In DNA, the CDR3 is TGTGCCATCAGTCTACAGGGGGCAAGTGATAATTCACCCCTCCACTTT.

This chain uses TRBV4-1 with TRBJ1-2; D remains ambiguous. The germline V and J ends were trimmed by 4 bases and 2 bases, with 8 bases remaining between them. The germline gives CDR1 MGHRA, CDR2 YSYEKL. There are 13 residues in the CDR3. The CDR3, as DNA: TGCGCCAGCAGCCGCAGCGGGAACTATGGCTACACCTTC. Its translation is CASSRSGNYGYTF.

V is TRBV5-1 and J is TRBJ1-1, with D maybe TRBD1 (6 bases). V was shortened by 1 base and J by 4 bases, with 14 bases between the two germline ends. CDR1 SGHRS and CDR2 YFSETQ come from the germline V gene. The CDR3 runs to 15 residues. The CDR3 is CASSLTGLGVTEAFF. DNA of the CDR3: TGCGCCAGCAGCTTGACAGGGCTGGGCGTCACTGAAGCTTTCTTT.